These 4 T cell receptor beta chains were all obtained from the same sample, sequenced in a study of memory CD4+ T cells and cytomegalovirus serostatus. The sort gate was single viable CD3+CD4+CD8-CD45RO+ cells for memory CD4+ T cells. Clones were read by immunoSEQ multiplex PCR, and TCRdb kept only the in-frame ones, dropping some. The sample yields 64,000 or so clones, 60% to 80% seen once. Sequenced input: memory CD4+ T cells from blood. All receptors derive from an adult in good health and CMV-seronegative.

The rearrangement joins TRBV10-2 to TRBJ1-1; tentatively, D is TRBD1 (5 bases). The germline gives CDR1 WSHSY, CDR2 SAAADI. Trimming left V 1 base short and J 5 bases short, with 20 bases between. The CDR3 contains 17 residues. The CDR3 region has the DNA TGCGCCAGCAGTGAGTTAATAGGGGTGGGGGTACGAACTGAAGCTTTCTTT. Translating gives CASSELIGVGVRTEAFF.

The rearrangement links TRBV6-1 to TRBJ2-3; D may be TRBD1 or TRBD2 (5 bases each). This CDR3 is 16 amino acids long. V was trimmed by 2 bases and J by 5 bases, leaving 17 bases between them. Germline V CDR1 and CDR2: MNHNS, SASEGT. The CDR3 reads CASSERGVGGKDTQYF. In DNA, the CDR3 is TGTGCCAGCAGTGAAAGAGGGGTCGGTGGTAAAGATACGCAGTATTTT.

The chain combines TRBV5-6 with TRBJ2-5; D is perhaps TRBD1 (5 bases). V lost 4 bases and J lost 5, with 12 bases in between. CDR3 size: 13 residues. CDR1 and CDR2 from the germline V gene are SGHDT and YYEEEE. CDR3 nucleotide sequence: TGTGCCAGCAGCCCCCAGGGCGGTGAGACCCAGTACTTC. Its translation: CASSPQGGETQYF.

Comment on this clone: The junction departs from germline at one end; a sequencing error may be responsible. CDR3 region: CASSPGQGATGELFF. In DNA, the CDR3 is TGTGCTAGCAGCCCGGGACAGGGCGCCACCGGGGAGCTGTTTTTT. V usage is TRBV7-7 and J usage is TRBJ2-2; 9 nucleotides line up with TRBD1. This CDR3 is 15 amino acids long. In germline, CDR1 is SSHAT, CDR2 FNYEAQ (reference sequence).